A single sample is the source of the 9 T cell receptor beta chains below, sequenced in a study. TCRdb itself ran the 5' RACE reads through MiXCR, one entry per CDR3 protein. The data hold about 5,300 distinct CDR3 sequences, with roughly a third observed a single time. Specimen: memory CD4+ T cells sorted from blood. As for subset: memory CD4+ T cells, CD4+CD45RO+CD25-. These receptors all stem from a female donor with breast cancer.

This rearrangement joins TRBV5-1 to TRBJ2-1; D possibly uses TRBD1 or TRBD2 (5 bases each). The germline gives CDR1 SGHRS, CDR2 YFSETQ. Trimming cost V 1 base and J 5 bases, with 25 bases left between them. The CDR3 is 19 amino acids. CDR3 sequence: CASSLFKGPIKGAHNEQFF. The CDR3 DNA is TGCGCCAGCAGCTTGTTTAAGGGACCCATCAAAGGGGCCCACAATGAGCAGTTCTTC.

The chain recombines TRBV7-3 with TRBJ2-1; no definite D call. Germline CDR1 SGHTA, CDR2 FQGTGA. CDR3 length: 15 residues. The V gene lost 2 bases and the J gene lost 9 bases, with 17 bases spanning the gap. CDR3 sequence: CASSLGPGLGAEQFF. The DNA for the CDR3 is TGTGCCAGCAGCTTAGGCCCTGGGCTAGGCGCTGAGCAGTTCTTC.

This clonotype was detected once. It may be a read error: a sequence one base away is much more abundant. This chain uses TRBV18 with TRBJ2-1; TRBD1 aligns across 7 bases. Looked up from germline, CDR1 is KGHSH and CDR2 is LQKENI. V gave up 0 bases and J gave up 10 bases; unmatched junction bases: 9. This CDR3 is 15 amino acids long. CDR3 DNA: TGTGCCAGCTCACCACCCTATGAGGGGGCAGTGGAGCAGTTCTTC. Its translation: CASSPPYEGAVEQFF.

This clonotype is medium-sized by share. This chain joins TRBV20-1 and TRBJ2-7; tentative D call: TRBD2 (6 bases). V was trimmed by 3 bases and J by 5 bases, leaving 17 bases between them. The V gene's germline CDR1 is DFQATT and CDR2 SNEGSKA (reference sequence). This CDR3 contains 14 residues. CDR3 DNA: TGCAGTGCTAGCGGAGGGCGCGAAAGGGACGAGCAGTACTTC. Translated, it gives CSASGGRERDEQYF.

As for this clonotype: Possible read error: a much larger clone is one base away. The gene calls are TRBV4-1 and TRBJ1-1; 7 bases line up with TRBD1. The CDR3 runs 15 residues. Germline V CDR1 and CDR2: MGHRA, YSYEKL. The DNA for the CDR3 is TGCGCCAGCAGCCGGCCTGGGGACAGAAATTCTGGAGCTCTCTTT. It yields the protein CASSRPGDRNSGALF.

This chain joins TRBV5-1 and TRBJ1-2; D is ambiguous. The CDR3 is 13 residues long. Germline CDR1 SGHRS, CDR2 YFSETQ. Trimming cost V 0 bases and J 4 bases, with 7 bases left between them. DNA of the CDR3: TGCGCCAGCAGCTTGGGAGGGAGCTATGGCTACACCTTC. Translating it yields CASSLGGSYGYTF.

In its sample, this clonotype was seen many times. The CDR3 DNA is TGTGCCAGCAGTCGGACTAGGTACAATGAGCAGTTCTTC. Protein product: CASSRTRYNEQFF. The rearrangement uses TRBV12-3 or TRBV12-4 and TRBJ2-1; 7 nucleotides align to TRBD2. This CDR3 has 13 amino acids. J was trimmed by 4 bases and V by 5 bases; bases with no gene match: 2.

This clonotype was seen many times. A much larger clone lies one base from this, so it may be a read error. The chain joins TRBV27 to TRBJ1-1; no firm D call. Germline CDR1 is MNHEY and CDR2 is SMNVEV (reference sequence). V gave up 5 bases and J gave up 0 bases, with 7 bases separating them. The CDR3 length is 13 residues. The CDR3 loop is CASSAAVNTEAFF. For the CDR3, the DNA is TGTGCCAGCAGTGCAGCAGTGAACACTGAAGCTTTCTTT.

The V and J genes are TRBV2 and TRBJ1-5; TRBD1 is a possible D gene (6 bases). Trimming removed 7 bases from V and 7 bases from J, with 14 bases in between. This CDR3 is 13 amino acids long. The germline gives CDR1 SNHLY, CDR2 FYNNEI. The CDR3 sequence: CASNDRKEQPQHF. Here the CDR3 DNA reads TGTGCCAGCAACGACAGGAAAGAGCAGCCCCAGCATTTT. Complete variable domain (other parts from reference TRBV2 and TRBJ1-5): EPEVTQTPSHQVTQMGQEVILRCVPISNHLYFYWYRQILGQKVEFLVSFYNNEISEKSEIFDDQFSVERPDGSNFTLKIRSTKLEDSAMYFCASNDRKEQPQHFGDGTRLSIL.